The 9 T cell receptor beta chains below all came from one sample that was sequenced in a study of shared clonotypes between healthy human individuals. Clones were read by immunoSEQ multiplex PCR, and TCRdb kept only the in-frame ones, dropping some. This sample has fewer than 700,000 clones, with about 95% found just once. CD45RO-negative cells were positively selected for CCR7, leaving out terminally differentiated effector memory CD45RA+ cells. The sample was naive CD8+ T cells sorted from blood. These receptor sequences come from a woman in her twenties or thirties in good health.

The V and J genes are TRBV5-8 and TRBJ2-2, with 11 bases identical to TRBD2. The CDR3 is 17 amino acids. Trimming cost V 3 bases and J 1 base; bases outside gene matches: 5. Germline CDR1 is SGHTS and CDR2 is YDEGEE. The CDR3 DNA is TGTGCCAGCAGCTGGGGGACTAGCGGATGGAACACCGGGGAGCTGTTTTTT. It is translated as CASSWGTSGWNTGELFF.

V and J are TRBV7-9 and TRBJ1-2; 9 bases fit TRBD1. The ends lost 10 bases at V and 4 bases at J; junction bases unmatched: 10. This CDR3 is built from 14 residues. The germline V gene encodes CDR1 SEHNR and CDR2 FQNEAQ (reference sequence). CDR3 protein: CANRSGTGIYGYTF. CDR3 coding DNA: TGTGCCAACAGATCCGGGACAGGGATCTATGGCTACACCTTC.

The rearrangement uses TRBV28 and TRBJ2-7, with 7 nucleotides matching TRBD2. Germline CDR1 reads MDHEN; CDR2 reads SYDVKM. This CDR3 is built from 14 residues. The trim removed 6 bases at V and 6 bases at J, leaving 11 bases unmatched. CDR3 loop: CASSRPWEGGEQYF. The CDR3 DNA sequence: TGTGCCAGCAGCCGTCCCTGGGAGGGAGGCGAGCAGTACTTC. Full variable domain (outside the CDR3, taken from reference TRBV28 and TRBJ2-7): DVKVTQSSRYLVKRTGEKVFLECVQDMDHENMFWYRQDPGLGLRLIYFSYDVKMKEKGDIPEGYSVSREKKERFSLILESASTNQTSMYLCASSRPWEGGEQYFGPGTRLTVT.

This rearrangement joins TRBV10-1 to TRBJ2-7; possibly TRBD2 for D (5 bases). The V end lost 3 bases, the J end lost 7 bases, and 16 bases lay between the germline ends. This CDR3 region has 14 residues. Per the germline V gene, CDR1 is WNHNN and CDR2 is SYGVQD (reference sequence). DNA of the CDR3: TGCGCCAGCAGTGATAGCGTGGATGCACGGGAGCAGTACTTC. Translating gives CASSDSVDAREQYF.

This clone was recorded a few times. The V call is TRBV28, the J call TRBJ1-2, with 7 bases fitting TRBD1. This CDR3 has 12 amino acids. With 6 bases clipped from V and 7 bases from J, the junction kept 5 bases outside the gene matches. CDR1 MDHEN and CDR2 SYDVKM come from the germline V gene. As DNA, the CDR3 is TGTGCCAGCAGGACAGGGAGTGGTGGCTACACCTTC. Its protein is CASRTGSGGYTF.

This chain links TRBV25-1 with TRBJ2-1; 8 bases fit TRBD2. The CDR3 contains 14 residues. Germline loops: CDR1 MGHDK, CDR2 SYGVNS. V dropped 4 bases and J dropped 5; count of bases not matched to a gene: 4. CDR3 sequence reads: CASSALLADNEQFF. DNA of the CDR3: TGTGCCAGCAGTGCCTTACTAGCGGACAATGAGCAGTTCTTC.

This chain links TRBV4-1 with TRBJ2-3; D not certain. Germline V gives CDR1 MGHRA, CDR2 YSYEKL. This CDR3 is built from 13 residues. V lost 3 bases and J lost 1, with 5 bases in between. The CDR3 spells CASSHLGTDTQYF. CDR3 nucleotides: TGCGCCAGCAGCCATTTGGGCACAGATACGCAGTATTTT.

The V gene is TRBV4-1, the J gene TRBJ1-2; no definite D call. CDR3 size: 16 residues. Germline CDR1 is MGHRA and CDR2 is YSYEKL. The V and J ends lost 3 bases and 0 bases respectively, with 14 bases between them. The CDR3 DNA is TGCGCCAGCAGCCACCAAATTAAAAAAGCTAACTATGGCTACACCTTC. Its translation: CASSHQIKKANYGYTF.

The genes are TRBV9 and TRBJ2-1; 9 bases agree with TRBD2. Germline CDR1 is SGDLS and CDR2 is YYNGEE. The CDR3 is made up of 16 amino acids. The junction had 10 bases not matched to a gene; V was cut back by 2 bases and J by 7 bases. The CDR3 spells CASSVDPGTSLNEQFF. The CDR3 DNA reads as TGTGCCAGCAGCGTCGACCCCGGGACTAGCTTGAATGAGCAGTTCTTC.